These 10 T cell receptor beta chains originate from one sample sequenced in a study of control samples from healthy donors and cancer patients. Clones were sequenced by immunoSEQ multiplex PCR, and TCRdb holds only the in-frame ones, with some missing. The sample holds about 130,000 clones, 92% seen once. The sequencing sample was made of blood. All receptors derive from a woman between 45 and 60 years old in good health.

The gene calls are TRBV25-1 and TRBJ1-5; no clear D gene. Trimming took off 4 bases at V and 4 bases at J, with 5 bases between the two ends. CDR1 and CDR2 from the germline V gene are MGHDK and SYGVNS. The CDR3 covers 12 residues. The CDR3 region is CASSAFNQPQHF. CDR3 nucleotide sequence: TGTGCCAGCAGTGCGTTTAATCAGCCCCAGCATTTT.

The rearrangement links TRBV10-3 to TRBJ1-2; D is unclear. CDR3 length equals 13 residues. Germline CDR1 ENHRY, CDR2 SYGVKD. Trimming left V 2 bases short and J 0 bases short, with 4 bases between. The chain's CDR3 is CAISEAPNYGYTF. In nucleotides, the CDR3 is TGTGCCATCAGTGAGGCCCCTAACTATGGCTACACCTTC.

For the CDR3, the DNA is TGTGCCAGTAGAGGGACAGGCACAAACTATGGCTACACCTTC. Amino acid sequence: CASRGTGTNYGYTF. V is TRBV19 and J is TRBJ1-2; 8 bases are a match to TRBD1. The CDR3 sequence is 14 residues long. J gave up 2 bases and V 6 bases, and 5 bases lay outside the gene matches. Germline CDR1 is LNHDA and CDR2 is SQIVND (reference sequence).

The rearrangement uses TRBV7-2 and TRBJ2-3; no definite D call. The CDR3 has 15 amino acids. Germline-derived CDR1 and CDR2 are SGHTA and FQGNSA. V dropped 3 bases and J dropped 3 bases, with 13 bases sitting between them. The CDR3 sequence: CASSFFPGRTDTQYF. CDR3 nucleotide sequence: TGTGCCAGCAGCTTCTTTCCTGGGCGAACAGATACGCAGTATTTT.

V gene TRBV5-1 combines with J gene TRBJ1-2; TRBD1 aligns across 8 bases. Trimming at V came to 3 bases and at J to 4 bases, leaving 5 bases not matched to a gene. Germline assignment: CDR1 SGHRS and CDR2 YFSETQ. This CDR3 contains 14 residues. The CDR3 protein is CASSYGTGLYGYTF. CDR3 sequence (DNA): TGCGCCAGCAGCTACGGGACAGGCCTCTATGGCTACACCTTC.

The V and J genes are TRBV28 and TRBJ1-3, with TRBD1 as a possible D gene (6 bases). The CDR3 has 16 amino acids. V gave up 5 bases and J gave up 0 bases, with 14 bases separating them. Germline V gene lookup returns CDR1 MDHEN and CDR2 SYDVKM. CDR3 in amino acids: CASSLLDSRSGNTIYF. The CDR3, as DNA: TGTGCCAGCAGTCTGCTGGACAGCCGCTCTGGAAACACCATATATTTT.

This clone was seen just once. The rearrangement joins TRBV11-2 to TRBJ2-3; D is unresolved. Germline V CDR1 and CDR2: SGHAT, FQNNGV. The CDR3 is 13 residues long. V gave up 5 bases and J gave up 4 bases, with 10 bases separating them. CDR3 coding DNA: TGTGCCAGCAGCCCCTATGTAGCAGATACGCAGTATTTT. Translating it yields CASSPYVADTQYF.

The table lists this clone with a count of one. The genes are TRBV29-1 and TRBJ1-2; a possible D gene is TRBD1 (5 bases). V was clipped by 6 bases and J by 5 bases, with 19 bases between them. CDR3 length: 14 residues. The germline CDR1 and CDR2 sequences are SQVTM and ANQGSEA. The CDR3 region is CSVERPGTGYGYTF. The CDR3 DNA sequence: TGCAGCGTGGAACGCCCCGGGACGGGATATGGCTACACCTTC.

V and J are TRBV29-1 and TRBJ1-2; maybe TRBD1 (5 bases). This CDR3 is built from 14 residues. Trimming cost V 5 bases and J 1 base, with 14 bases left between them. Germline values: CDR1 SQVTM, CDR2 ANQGSEA. CDR3 protein: CSVRTGTDNYGYTF. The CDR3 DNA reads TGCAGCGTTAGGACCGGGACCGATAACTATGGCTACACCTTC.

The V call is TRBV25-1, the J call TRBJ1-2; D is ambiguous. Trimming stripped 2 bases from V and 4 bases from J, with 5 bases between. Germline CDR1 and CDR2: MGHDK and SYGVNS. The CDR3 length is 12 residues. The CDR3 loop is CASSEARYGYTF. The DNA of the CDR3 is TGTGCCAGCAGTGAAGCCCGCTATGGCTACACCTTC.